A selection of T cell receptor beta chains follows, all from one sample in a study of lymphopenia after photon versus proton radiotherapy. Measured with immunoSEQ multiplex PCR; TCRdb has only the in-frame clones, and not every one. The table records roughly 45,000 clones, about 85% of them present only once. The sequencing here drew on peripheral blood, taken from a patient treated with photon-based radiotherapy. These receptors were collected from a man aged 40-49 years with gastric cancer. Each CDR3 is given with its conserved first and last residue. D genes are given only for firm matches. Some rows mark clone size as missing; the rest say once, few, many or name a class of expanded clone.

TRBJ1-1 14 . TRBV10-3 . CAISERGRNTEAFF TGTGCCATCAGTGAGCGGGGTCGGAACACTGAAGCTTTCTTT
TRBJ2-3 18 . TRBV5-1 . CASSSPEGVDSSTDTQYF TGCGCCAGCAGCTCACCCGAGGGGGTAGATTCTAGCACAGATACGCAGTATTTT
TRBJ1-6 14 . TRBV11-2 few CASTAGVHNSPLHF TGTGCCAGCACCGCCGGGGTACATAATTCACCCCTCCACTTT
TRBJ2-5 18 TRBD2 TRBV4-1 . CASSQEGPVTSGWETQYF TGCGCCAGCAGCCAAGAAGGCCCCGTGACTAGCGGGTGGGAGACCCAGTACTTC
TRBJ1-2 14 . TRBV4-3 . CASSQTPDRAGYTF TGCGCCAGCAGCCAAACCCCCGACCGTGCGGGCTACACCTTC
TRBJ2-7 15 TRBD1 TRBV7-2 . CASGPSGTGVYEQYF TGTGCCAGCGGCCCGTCCGGGACAGGGGTATACGAGCAGTACTTC
TRBJ2-3 15 TRBD2 TRBV6-1 . CASSYSGESTDTQYF TGTGCCAGCAGCTATAGCGGGGAGAGCACAGATACGCAGTATTTT
TRBJ1-1 15 . TRBV19 . CASSIGRELNTEAFF TGTGCCAGTAGTATCGGCCGGGAATTGAACACTGAAGCTTTCTTT
TRBJ2-7 14 . TRBV5-1 . CASSLDPSSYEQYF TGCGCCAGCAGCTTGGATCCATCCTCCTACGAGCAGTACTTC
TRBJ1-1 15 . TRBV5-4 . CASSARQDMNTEAFF TGTGCCAGCAGCGCCCGACAGGACATGAACACTGAAGCTTTCTTT
TRBJ1-1 14 . TRBV18 . CASSPGEVKTEAFF TGTGCCAGCTCGCCAGGGGAGGTAAAAACTGAAGCTTTCTTT
TRBJ1-6 14 TRBD1 TRBV4-2 . CASRFSRGQSPLHF TGTGCCAGCAGATTTAGCAGGGGGCAGTCACCCCTCCACTTT
TRBJ2-2 15 . TRBV25-1 . CASSETRANTGELFF TGTGCCAGCAGTGAGACCAGAGCGAACACCGGGGAGCTGTTTTTT
TRBJ2-7 14 TRBD1 TRBV7-6 . CASSLGQGAYEQYF TGTGCCAGCAGCTTAGGCCAGGGGGCGTACGAGCAGTACTTC
TRBJ1-1 16 TRBD1 TRBV5-6 . CASSFRTGSMNTEAFF TGTGCCAGCAGCTTCCGGACAGGTTCTATGAACACTGAAGCTTTCTTT
TRBJ2-3 15 . TRBV6-1 . CASSVNRVGTDTQYF TGTGCCAGCAGTGTCAACAGGGTTGGGACAGATACGCAGTATTTT
TRBJ1-3 18 TRBD1 TRBV5-1 . CASSRTGTGEELGNTIYF TGCGCCAGCAGCCGGACCGGGACAGGGGAGGAACTCGGAAACACCATATATTTT
TRBJ2-7 14 . TRBV2 . CASSTSESSYEQYF TGTGCCAGCAGTACTTCCGAGTCGTCCTACGAGCAGTACTTC
TRBJ2-1 14 TRBD2 TRBV19 . CASSEDERGGEQFF TGTGCCAGTAGTGAAGACGAGCGGGGTGGTGAGCAGTTCTTC
TRBJ2-2 12 . TRBV7-7 . CASRHDTGELFF TGTGCCAGCAGACACGACACCGGGGAGCTGTTTTTT
TRBJ2-1 15 . TRBV9 . CASSVRGDSYNEQFF TGTGCCAGCAGCGTGAGGGGGGACTCCTACAATGAGCAGTTCTTC
TRBJ1-6 14 TRBD1 TRBV7-3 . CASRLGTGGSPLHF TGTGCCAGCAGGCTCGGGACAGGGGGTTCACCCCTCCACTTT
TRBJ1-5 14 . TRBV7-9 few CASSLGQSNQPQHF TGTGCCAGCAGCTTAGGGCAGAGCAATCAGCCCCAGCATTTT
TRBJ2-7 13 . TRBV5-4 . CAAARDPSYEQYF TGTGCCGCGGCTAGGGACCCCTCCTACGAGCAGTACTTC
TRBJ1-2 13 . TRBV7-9 . CASSPPGTNGYTF TGTGCCAGCAGCCCGCCCGGGACGAATGGCTACACCTTC
TRBJ2-1 14 . TRBV19 . CASSIKVTLGEQFF TGTGCCAGTAGTATAAAGGTCACTTTAGGTGAGCAGTTCTTC
TRBJ2-2 14 . TRBV30 . CAWSRLTEAGELFF TGTGCCTGGAGTAGGTTAACAGAAGCCGGGGAGCTGTTTTTT
TRBJ1-4 14 . TRBV6-1 . CAVEEGATNEKLFF TGTGCCGTCGAGGAGGGAGCAACTAATGAAAAACTGTTTTTT
TRBJ2-3 15 . TRBV19 . CASSRGQGNADTQYF TGTGCCAGTAGTAGAGGGCAGGGGAATGCAGATACGCAGTATTTT
TRBJ2-7 12 TRBD1 TRBV6-5 . CASLGQGFEQYF TGTGCCAGCCTGGGACAGGGGTTCGAGCAGTACTTC
TRBJ1-4 11 . TRBV20-1 . CSASGDEKLFF TGCAGTGCTTCCGGGGATGAAAAACTGTTTTTT
TRBJ1-5 14 . TRBV6-5 few CASSYSGGMPPQHF TGTGCCAGCAGTTACTCGGGAGGTATGCCGCCCCAGCATTTT
TRBJ2-2 12 . TRBV4-2 once CASSPTWGELFF TGTGCCAGCAGCCCCACGTGGGGGGAGCTGTTTTTT
TRBJ1-2 15 TRBD1 TRBV7-8 . CASSPTGTGNYGYTF TGTGCCAGCAGCCCCACCGGGACAGGGAACTATGGCTACACCTTC
TRBJ1-5 14 . TRBV19 . CASSIPGTIQPQHF TGTGCCAGTAGTATACCCGGGACTATCCAGCCCCAGCATTTT
TRBJ2-3 14 . TRBV27 . CASSLSRVTDTQYF TGTGCCAGCAGTTTATCCCGGGTCACAGATACGCAGTATTTT
TRBJ1-1 13 . TRBV7-9 once CASSKSMNTEAFF TGTGCCAGCAGCAAAAGCATGAACACTGAAGCTTTCTTT
TRBJ1-2 16 . TRBV9 . CASSDDGGLFNYGYTF TGTGCCAGCAGCGATGATGGGGGACTATTTAACTATGGCTACACCTTC
TRBJ2-7 15 TRBD1 TRBV30 . CAAGQGTSVGYEQYF TGTGCCGCGGGACAGGGGACCTCAGTGGGCTACGAGCAGTACTTC
TRBJ1-5 15 . TRBV30 . CAWSLGTVSNQPQHF TGTGCCTGGAGCCTGGGGACCGTAAGCAATCAGCCCCAGCATTTT
TRBJ1-5 14 . TRBV19 . CASSIGQYNQPQHF TGTGCCAGTAGTATAGGCCAGTACAATCAGCCCCAGCATTTT
TRBJ1-5 16 TRBD1 TRBV19 . CASSIIQGASNQPQHF TGTGCCAGTAGCATTATACAGGGGGCCAGCAATCAGCCCCAGCATTTT
TRBJ2-7 13 . TRBV5-1 . CASSLGQSGEQYF TGCGCCAGCAGCTTGGGACAGAGCGGCGAGCAGTACTTC
TRBJ1-6 12 . TRBV7-9 . CASSLVASPLHF TGTGCCAGCAGCTTAGTAGCTTCACCCCTCCACTTT
TRBJ1-1 16 . TRBV19 . CASTLGRGQTNTEAFF TGTGCCAGTACCCTGGGAAGGGGCCAAACGAACACTGAAGCTTTCTTT
TRBJ2-1 15 . TRBV6-5 . CASSYSISFDNEQFF TGTGCCAGCAGTTACTCGATTAGTTTTGACAATGAGCAGTTCTTC
TRBJ2-7 15 . TRBV7-8 . CASSFSGAVNYEQYF TGTGCCAGCAGCTTTTCGGGGGCGGTTAACTACGAGCAGTACTTC
TRBJ1-1 15 TRBD1 TRBV15 once CATSRAGTGGTEAFF TGTGCCACCAGCAGAGCCGGGACAGGGGGAACTGAAGCTTTCTTT
TRBJ1-3 18 . TRBV9 . CASSVGVGALGPGNTIYF TGTGCCAGCAGCGTAGGGGTGGGCGCCCTGGGCCCTGGAAACACCATATATTTT
TRBJ1-1 14 . TRBV5-1 . CASSFRGMNTEAFF TGCGCCAGCAGCTTTAGAGGGATGAACACTGAAGCTTTCTTT
TRBJ2-1 12 . TRBV11-3 . CASSSRLGEQFF TGTGCCAGCAGCTCCCGTCTGGGGGAGCAGTTCTTC
TRBJ2-2 17 TRBD2 TRBV19 . CASGTSGGPSGTGELFF TGTGCCAGCGGGACTAGCGGGGGCCCTTCAGGCACCGGGGAGCTGTTTTTT
TRBJ1-5 16 . TRBV7-9 . CASSLEAGTYNQPQHF TGTGCCAGCAGCTTAGAGGCAGGAACATACAATCAGCCCCAGCATTTT
TRBJ2-4 15 TRBD1 TRBV28 . CASSSSVTGRNIQYF TGTGCCAGCAGTTCCTCGGTGACAGGGAGAAACATTCAGTACTTC
TRBJ1-1 13 TRBD1 TRBV19 . CASQDRAITEAFF TGTGCCAGCCAGGACAGGGCCATCACTGAAGCTTTCTTT
TRBJ1-3 15 . TRBV7-2 . CASSLVWGSGNTIYF TGTGCCAGCAGCTTAGTATGGGGGTCTGGAAACACCATATATTTT
TRBJ1-3 12 . TRBV19 few CASSLQGDTIYF TGTGCCAGTAGTCTCCAGGGAGACACCATATATTTT
TRBJ2-5 14 TRBD2 TRBV25-1 . CASSIGLATPTQYF TGTGCCAGCAGTATCGGACTAGCGACCCCGACCCAGTACTTC
TRBJ1-1 15 TRBD1 TRBV18 . CASSLTGQGVAEAFF TGTGCCAGCTCTCTTACGGGACAGGGGGTCGCTGAAGCTTTCTTT